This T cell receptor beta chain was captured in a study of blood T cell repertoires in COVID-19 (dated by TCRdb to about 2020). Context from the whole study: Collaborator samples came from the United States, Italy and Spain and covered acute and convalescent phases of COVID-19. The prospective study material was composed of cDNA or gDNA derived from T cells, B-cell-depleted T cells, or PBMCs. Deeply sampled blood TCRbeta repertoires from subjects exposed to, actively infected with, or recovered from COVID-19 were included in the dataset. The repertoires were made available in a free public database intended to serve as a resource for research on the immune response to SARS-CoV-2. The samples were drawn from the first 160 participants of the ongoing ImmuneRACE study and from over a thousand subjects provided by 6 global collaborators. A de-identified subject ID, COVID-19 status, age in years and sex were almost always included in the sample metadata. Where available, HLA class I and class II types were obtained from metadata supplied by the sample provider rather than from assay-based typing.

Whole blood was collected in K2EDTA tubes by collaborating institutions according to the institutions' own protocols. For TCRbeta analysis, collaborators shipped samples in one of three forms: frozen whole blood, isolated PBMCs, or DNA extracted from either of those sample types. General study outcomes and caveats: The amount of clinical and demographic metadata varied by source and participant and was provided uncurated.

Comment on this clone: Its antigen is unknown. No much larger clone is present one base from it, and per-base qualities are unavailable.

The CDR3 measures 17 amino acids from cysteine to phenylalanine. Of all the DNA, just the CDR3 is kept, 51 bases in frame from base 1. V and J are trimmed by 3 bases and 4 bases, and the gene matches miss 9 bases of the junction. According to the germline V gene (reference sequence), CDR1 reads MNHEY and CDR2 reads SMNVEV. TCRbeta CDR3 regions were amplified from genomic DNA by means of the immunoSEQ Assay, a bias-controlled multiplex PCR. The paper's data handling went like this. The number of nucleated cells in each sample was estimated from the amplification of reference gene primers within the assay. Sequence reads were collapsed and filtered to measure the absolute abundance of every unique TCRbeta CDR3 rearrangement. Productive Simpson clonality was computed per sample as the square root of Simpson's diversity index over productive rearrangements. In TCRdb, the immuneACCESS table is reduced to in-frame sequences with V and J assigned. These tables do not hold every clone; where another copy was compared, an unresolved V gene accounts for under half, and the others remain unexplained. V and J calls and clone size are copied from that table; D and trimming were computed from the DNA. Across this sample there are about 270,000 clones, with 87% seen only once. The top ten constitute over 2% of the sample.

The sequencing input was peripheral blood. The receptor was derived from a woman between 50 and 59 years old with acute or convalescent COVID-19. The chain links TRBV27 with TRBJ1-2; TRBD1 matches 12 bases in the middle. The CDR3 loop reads CASSFGDRGHFIYGYTF. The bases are TGTGCCAGCAGTTTTGGGGACAGGGGGCATTTTATCTATGGCTACACCTTC.